The text below deals with one T cell receptor beta chain. This record belongs to a study of blood T cell repertoires in COVID-19. Study overall: The study drew acute and convalescent COVID-19 samples from the United States, Italy and Spain. Sources were T cells, B-cell-depleted T cells, or PBMCs; the material itself was cDNA or gDNA.

Per the authors' pipeline: By means of reference gene primer amplification, nucleated cell counts were estimated. TCRdb keeps only in-frame clones here, not all; method: immunoSEQ multiplex PCR. That table furnishes V, J and clone size, whereas the DNA furnished D and trimming. Of about 270,000 clones in the sample, about 76% are singletons; the top ten hold roughly 2.9%. The V gene's germline CDR1 is SGHRS and CDR2 YFSETQ. The CDR3 has 14 amino acids. V dropped 0 bases and J dropped 0 bases, with 6 bases sitting between them. This rearrangement joins TRBV5-1 to TRBJ2-5, with no clear D. Input material: peripheral blood. This TCR derives from a woman aged 55 to 70 with active or convalescent COVID-19. DNA for the CDR3: TGCGCCAGCAGCTTGGCCGGGTACCAAGAGACCCAGTACTTC. Amino acid sequence: CASSLAGYQETQYF.